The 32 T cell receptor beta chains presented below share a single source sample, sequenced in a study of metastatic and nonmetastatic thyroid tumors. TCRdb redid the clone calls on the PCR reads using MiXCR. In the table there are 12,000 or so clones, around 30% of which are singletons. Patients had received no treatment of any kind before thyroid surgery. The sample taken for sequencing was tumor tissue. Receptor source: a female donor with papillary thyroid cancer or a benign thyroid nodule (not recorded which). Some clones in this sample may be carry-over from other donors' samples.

CDR3 amino acids: CASSQERAGGPAGELFF. The CDR3 DNA sequence: TGTGCCAGCAGCCAAGAGCGAGCGGGGGGGCCGGCCGGGGAGCTGTTTTTT. The rearrangement joins TRBV14 to TRBJ2-2, with 10 bases matching TRBD2. The CDR3 totals 17 residues. Germline CDR1 is SGHDN and CDR2 is FVKESK. The V and J ends lost 0 bases and 6 bases, in that order; junction bases with no gene match: 7.

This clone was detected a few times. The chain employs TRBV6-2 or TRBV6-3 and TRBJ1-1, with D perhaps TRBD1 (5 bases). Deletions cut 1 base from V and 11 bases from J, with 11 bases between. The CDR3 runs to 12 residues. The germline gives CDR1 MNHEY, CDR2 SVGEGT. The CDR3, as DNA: TGTGCCAGCAGTTACTGGGGGGGGGTGGCTTTCTTT. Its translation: CASSYWGGVAFF.

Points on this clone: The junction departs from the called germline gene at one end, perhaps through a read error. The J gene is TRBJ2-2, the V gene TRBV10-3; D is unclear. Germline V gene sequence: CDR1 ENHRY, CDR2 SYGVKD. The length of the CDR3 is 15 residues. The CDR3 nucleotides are TGTGCCATCAGTCTTACGTTGGAGAACATCGGGGAGCTGTTTTTT. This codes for CAISLTLENIGELFF.

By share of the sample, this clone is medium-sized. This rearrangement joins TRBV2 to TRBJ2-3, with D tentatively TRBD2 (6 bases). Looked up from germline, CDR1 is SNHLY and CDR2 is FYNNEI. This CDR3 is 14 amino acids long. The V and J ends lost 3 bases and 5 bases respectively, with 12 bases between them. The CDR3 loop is CASSERGGVDTQYF. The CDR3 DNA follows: TGTGCCAGCAGTGAGCGGGGCGGCGTAGATACGCAGTATTTT.

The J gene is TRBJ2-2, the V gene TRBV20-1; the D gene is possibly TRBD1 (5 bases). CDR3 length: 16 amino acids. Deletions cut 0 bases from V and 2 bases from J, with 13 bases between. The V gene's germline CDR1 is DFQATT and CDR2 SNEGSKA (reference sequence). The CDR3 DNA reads TGCAGTGCTAGAGATCTGACAGATCCCAACACCGGGGAGCTGTTTTTT. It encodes CSARDLTDPNTGELFF.

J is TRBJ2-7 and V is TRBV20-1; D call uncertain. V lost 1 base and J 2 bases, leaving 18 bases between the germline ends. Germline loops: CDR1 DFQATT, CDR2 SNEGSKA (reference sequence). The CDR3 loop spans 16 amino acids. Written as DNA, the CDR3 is TGCAGTGCTAGAGGTGTGTACGTCAAGTCCCCCTACGAGCAGTACTTC. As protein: CSARGVYVKSPYEQYF.

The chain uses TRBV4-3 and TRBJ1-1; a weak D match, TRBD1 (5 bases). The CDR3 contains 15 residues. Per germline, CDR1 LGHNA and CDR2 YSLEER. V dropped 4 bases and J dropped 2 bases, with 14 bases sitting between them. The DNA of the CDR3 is TGCGCCAGCAGCCTCGGACACGGGCCTAACACTGAAGCTTTCTTT. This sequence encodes CASSLGHGPNTEAFF.

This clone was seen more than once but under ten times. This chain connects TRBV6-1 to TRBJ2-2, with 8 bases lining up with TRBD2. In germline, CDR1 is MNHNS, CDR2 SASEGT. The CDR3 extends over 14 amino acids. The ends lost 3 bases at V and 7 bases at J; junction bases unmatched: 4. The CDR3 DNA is TGTGCCAGCAGTGACGGTAGCGGGAACGGGGAGCTGTTTTTT. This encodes CASSDGSGNGELFF.

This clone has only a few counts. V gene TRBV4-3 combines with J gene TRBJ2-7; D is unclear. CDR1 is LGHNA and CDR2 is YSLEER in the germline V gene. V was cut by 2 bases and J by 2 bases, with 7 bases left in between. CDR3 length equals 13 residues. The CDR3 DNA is TGCGCCAGCAGCCAACGGGTAACCTACGAGCAGTACTTC. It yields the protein CASSQRVTYEQYF.

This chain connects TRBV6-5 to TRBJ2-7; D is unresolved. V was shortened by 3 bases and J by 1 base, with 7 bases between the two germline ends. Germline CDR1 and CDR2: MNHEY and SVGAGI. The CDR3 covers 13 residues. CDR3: CASSYAESYEQYF. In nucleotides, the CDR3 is TGTGCCAGCAGTTATGCAGAATCCTACGAGCAGTACTTC.

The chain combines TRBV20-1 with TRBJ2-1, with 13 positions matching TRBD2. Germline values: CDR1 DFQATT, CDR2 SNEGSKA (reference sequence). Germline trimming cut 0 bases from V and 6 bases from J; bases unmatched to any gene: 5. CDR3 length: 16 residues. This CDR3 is CSARETSGRWVNEQFF. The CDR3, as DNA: TGCAGTGCTAGAGAGACTAGCGGGAGGTGGGTCAATGAGCAGTTCTTC.

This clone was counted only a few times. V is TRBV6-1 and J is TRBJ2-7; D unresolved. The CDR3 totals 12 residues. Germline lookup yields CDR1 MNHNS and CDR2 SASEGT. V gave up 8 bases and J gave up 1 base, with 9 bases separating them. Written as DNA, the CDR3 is TGTGCCAGCCAGCGCGGTTCCTACGAGCAGTACTTC. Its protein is CASQRGSYEQYF.

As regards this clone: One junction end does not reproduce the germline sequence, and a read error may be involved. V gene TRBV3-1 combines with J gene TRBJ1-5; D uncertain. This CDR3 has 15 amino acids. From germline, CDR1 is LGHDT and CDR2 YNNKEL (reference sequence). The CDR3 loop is CASSHHGVVNQLQHF. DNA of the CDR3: TGTGCCAGCAGCCACCATGGGGTCGTCAATCAGCTCCAGCATTTT.

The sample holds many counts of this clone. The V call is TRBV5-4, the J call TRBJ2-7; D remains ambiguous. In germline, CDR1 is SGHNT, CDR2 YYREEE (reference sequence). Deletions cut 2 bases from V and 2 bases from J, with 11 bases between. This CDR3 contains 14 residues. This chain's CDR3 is CASSLNGSPYEQYF. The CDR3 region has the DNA TGTGCCAGCAGCTTAAACGGTTCACCCTACGAGCAGTACTTC.

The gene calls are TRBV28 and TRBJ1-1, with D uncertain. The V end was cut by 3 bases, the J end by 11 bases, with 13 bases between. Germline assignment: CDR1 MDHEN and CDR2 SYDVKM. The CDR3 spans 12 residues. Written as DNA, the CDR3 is TGTGCCAGCAGTTTGGCCGTCTCAATGGCTTTCTTT. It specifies CASSLAVSMAFF.

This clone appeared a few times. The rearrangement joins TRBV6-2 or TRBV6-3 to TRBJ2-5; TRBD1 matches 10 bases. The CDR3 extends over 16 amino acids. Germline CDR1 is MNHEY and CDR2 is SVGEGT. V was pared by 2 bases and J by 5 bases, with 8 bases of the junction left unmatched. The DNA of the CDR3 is TGTGCCAGCAGTTACGTGGGACAGGGGAGAGGGGAGACCCAGTACTTC. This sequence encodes CASSYVGQGRGETQYF.

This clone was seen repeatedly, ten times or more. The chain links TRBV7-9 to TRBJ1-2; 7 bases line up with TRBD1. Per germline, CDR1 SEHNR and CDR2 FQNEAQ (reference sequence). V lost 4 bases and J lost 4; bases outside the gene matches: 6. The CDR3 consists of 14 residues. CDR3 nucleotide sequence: TGTGCCAGCAGCTCTACCGGGACAGCCTATGGCTACACCTTC. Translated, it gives CASSSTGTAYGYTF.

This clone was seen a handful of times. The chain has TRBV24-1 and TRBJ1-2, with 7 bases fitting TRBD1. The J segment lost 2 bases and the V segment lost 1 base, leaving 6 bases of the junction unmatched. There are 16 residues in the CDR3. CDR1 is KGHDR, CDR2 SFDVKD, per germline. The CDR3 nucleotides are TGTGCCACCAGTGATTTAAGACAGGGCGGAAACTATGGCTACACCTTC. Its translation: CATSDLRQGGNYGYTF.

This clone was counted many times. The CDR3 reads CSAYNSELVGTEAFF. CDR3 nucleotides: TGCAGTGCTTACAACTCCGAGTTGGTAGGCACTGAAGCTTTCTTT. The chain couples TRBV20-1 to TRBJ1-1; D is ambiguous. CDR1 is DFQATT, CDR2 SNEGSKA, per germline (reference sequence). This CDR3 has 15 amino acids. Trimming cost V 5 bases and J 4 bases, with 20 bases left between them.

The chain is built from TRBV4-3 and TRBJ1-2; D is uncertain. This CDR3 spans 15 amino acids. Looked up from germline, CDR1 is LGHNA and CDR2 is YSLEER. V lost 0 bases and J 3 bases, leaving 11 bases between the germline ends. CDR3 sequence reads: CASSQEKGAYYGYTF. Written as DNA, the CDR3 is TGCGCCAGCAGCCAAGAAAAGGGCGCCTACTATGGCTACACCTTC.

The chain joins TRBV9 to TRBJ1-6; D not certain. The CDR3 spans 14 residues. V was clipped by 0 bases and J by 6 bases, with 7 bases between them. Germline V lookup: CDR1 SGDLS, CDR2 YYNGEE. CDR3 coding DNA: TGTGCCAGCAGCGTAGGACTGACTAATTCACCCCTCCACTTT. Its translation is CASSVGLTNSPLHF.

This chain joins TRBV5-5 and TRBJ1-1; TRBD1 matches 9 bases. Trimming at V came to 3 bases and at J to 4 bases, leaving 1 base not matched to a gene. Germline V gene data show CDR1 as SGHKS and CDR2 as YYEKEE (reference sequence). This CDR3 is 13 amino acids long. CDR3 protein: CASSSDRGTEAFF. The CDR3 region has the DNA TGTGCCAGCAGCTCGGACAGGGGCACTGAAGCTTTCTTT.

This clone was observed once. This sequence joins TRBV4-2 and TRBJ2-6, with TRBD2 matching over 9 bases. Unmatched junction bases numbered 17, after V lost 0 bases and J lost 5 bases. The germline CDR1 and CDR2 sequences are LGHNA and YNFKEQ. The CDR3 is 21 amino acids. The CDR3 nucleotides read TGTGCCAGCAGCCAAGATGACAGGTGGCGGGGGGGCTCTGGCTGGGCCAACGTCCTGACTTTC. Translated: CASSQDDRWRGGSGWANVLTF.

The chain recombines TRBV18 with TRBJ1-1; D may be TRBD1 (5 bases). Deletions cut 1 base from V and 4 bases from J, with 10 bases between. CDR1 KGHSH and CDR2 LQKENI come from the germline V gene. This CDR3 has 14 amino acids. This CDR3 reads CASSPRGQSTEAFF. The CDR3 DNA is TGTGCCAGCTCACCACGGGGCCAAAGCACTGAAGCTTTCTTT.

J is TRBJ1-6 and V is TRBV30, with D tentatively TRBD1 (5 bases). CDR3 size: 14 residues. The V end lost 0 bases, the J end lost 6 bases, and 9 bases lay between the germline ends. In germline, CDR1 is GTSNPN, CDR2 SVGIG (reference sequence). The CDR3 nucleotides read TGTGCCTGGAGTGTAGACAGAATTAATTCACCCCTCCACTTT. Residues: CAWSVDRINSPLHF. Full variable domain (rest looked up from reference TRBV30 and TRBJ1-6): SQTIHQWPATLVQPVGSPLSLECTVEGTSNPNLYWYRQAAGRGLQLLFYSVGIGQISSEVPQNLSASRPQDRQFILSSKKLLLSDSGFYLCAWSVDRINSPLHFGNGTRLTVT.

CDR3 nucleotides: TGTGCCACCAGCCCTACTTTAGCGGGAGGGACGACCTACGAGCAGTACTTC. It specifies CATSPTLAGGTTYEQYF. The rearrangement uses TRBV15 and TRBJ2-7; 11 bases line up with TRBD2. Germline values: CDR1 LNHNV, CDR2 YYDKDF (reference sequence). The CDR3 loop spans 17 amino acids. After removal of 5 bases from V and 2 bases from J, the junction contained 11 bases not matched to a gene.

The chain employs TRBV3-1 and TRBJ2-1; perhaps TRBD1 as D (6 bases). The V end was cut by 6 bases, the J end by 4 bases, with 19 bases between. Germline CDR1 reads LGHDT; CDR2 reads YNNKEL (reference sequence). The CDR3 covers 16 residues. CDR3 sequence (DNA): TGTGCCAGCAGAAAACTCGGACAGCTGACTTACAATGAGCAGTTCTTC. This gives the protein CASRKLGQLTYNEQFF.

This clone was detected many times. The CDR3 is CSATGLAGTYEQYF. CDR3 nucleotide sequence: TGCAGTGCAACTGGACTAGCGGGAACCTACGAGCAGTACTTC. V usage is TRBV20-1 and J usage is TRBJ2-7; 12 nucleotides agree with TRBD2. This CDR3 has 14 amino acids. The germline V gene encodes CDR1 DFQATT and CDR2 SNEGSKA (reference sequence). The junction had 5 bases not matched to a gene; V was cut back by 6 bases and J by 2 bases.

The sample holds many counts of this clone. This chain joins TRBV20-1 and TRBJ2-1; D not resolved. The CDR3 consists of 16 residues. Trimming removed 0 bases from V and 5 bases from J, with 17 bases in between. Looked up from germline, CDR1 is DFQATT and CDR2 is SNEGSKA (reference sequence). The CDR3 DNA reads TGCAGTGCTAGAGATCAAATCCCATCCCCTCACAATGAGCAGTTCTTC. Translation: CSARDQIPSPHNEQFF.

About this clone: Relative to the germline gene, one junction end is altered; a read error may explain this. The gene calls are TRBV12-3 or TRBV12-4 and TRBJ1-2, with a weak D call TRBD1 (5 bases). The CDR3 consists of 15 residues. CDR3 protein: CSSSLSRTPNYAYTF. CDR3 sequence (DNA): TGTTCCAGCAGTTTATCTCGGACACCTAACTATGCCTACACCTTC.

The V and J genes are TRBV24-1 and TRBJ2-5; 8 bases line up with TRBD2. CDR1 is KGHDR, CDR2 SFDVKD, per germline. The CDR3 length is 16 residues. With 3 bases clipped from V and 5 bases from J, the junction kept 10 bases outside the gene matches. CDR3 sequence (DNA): TGTGCCACCAGTGATCCCGGACTAGCCACCAGGGAGACCCAGTACTTC. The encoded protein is CATSDPGLATRETQYF.

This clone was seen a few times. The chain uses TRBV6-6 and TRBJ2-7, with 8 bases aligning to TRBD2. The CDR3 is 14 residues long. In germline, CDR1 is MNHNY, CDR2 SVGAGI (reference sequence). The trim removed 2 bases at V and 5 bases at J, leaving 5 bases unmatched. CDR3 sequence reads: CASSYQREYHEQYF. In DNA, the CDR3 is TGTGCCAGCAGTTACCAGCGGGAGTACCACGAGCAGTACTTC.